This entry lists 9 T cell receptor beta chains sequenced from one sample in a study of OX40 agonist ivuxolimab in advanced cancers. Produced via immunoSEQ multiplex PCR; TCRdb's table is partial and in-frame only. The sample consists of about 46,000 clones, around nine tenths of them appearing once. The sequencing used CD4+ or CD8+ T cells sorted from blood, collected in a trial of the OX40 agonist ivuxolimab. These receptors were taken from an adult with an advanced solid tumor such as melanoma, head and neck, liver or kidney cancer.

This chain connects TRBV9 to TRBJ1-2, with a weak D call TRBD1 (5 bases). The V and J ends lost 2 bases and 0 bases respectively, with 11 bases between them. Germline CDR1 reads SGDLS; CDR2 reads YYNGEE. The CDR3 length is 15 residues. The chain's CDR3 is CASSVQGNANYGYTF. The CDR3 DNA is TGTGCCAGCAGCGTTCAGGGTAACGCTAACTATGGCTACACCTTC.

V usage is TRBV29-1 and J usage is TRBJ2-1; the match to TRBD2 covers 8 bases. Trimming removed 8 bases from V and 0 bases from J; junction bases left unmatched: 9. The CDR3 runs to 15 residues. CDR1 and CDR2 (germline): SQVTM, ANQGSEA. Written as DNA, the CDR3 is TGCAGCACCGTGCGGGGGGATCCCTCCTACAATGAGCAGTTCTTC. Translation: CSTVRGDPSYNEQFF.

The chain joins TRBV2 to TRBJ1-1; D is undetermined. The CDR3 is made up of 15 amino acids. The V and J ends lost 1 base and 4 bases respectively, with 13 bases between them. Germline V lookup: CDR1 SNHLY, CDR2 FYNNEI. The CDR3 nucleotides are TGTGCCAGCAGTGAAGATTGGGGTTCGACCACTGAAGCTTTCTTT. This gives the protein CASSEDWGSTTEAFF.

The chain has TRBV11-1 and TRBJ2-3; D is possibly TRBD1 (5 bases). Trimming left V 3 bases short and J 0 bases short, with 10 bases between. Germline V gives CDR1 SGHAT, CDR2 FQDESV (reference sequence). The CDR3 is 15 amino acids. CDR3 sequence (DNA): TGTGCCAGCAGCTTTGTCCAGGGCAGCACAGATACGCAGTATTTT. As protein: CASSFVQGSTDTQYF.

This rearrangement joins TRBV6-5 to TRBJ2-7, with TRBD2 identical over 8 bases. Trimming cost V 0 bases and J 3 bases; bases outside gene matches: 4. The CDR3 consists of 15 residues. CDR1 is MNHEY, CDR2 SVGAGI, per germline. CDR3 nucleotides: TGTGCCAGCAGTTACTCTGGCGGGGGGTACTACGAGCAGTACTTC. It translates to CASSYSGGGYYEQYF.

This clone was counted a single time. The chain recombines TRBV5-1 with TRBJ2-2, with D tentatively TRBD1 (5 bases). In germline, CDR1 is SGHRS, CDR2 YFSETQ. The CDR3 extends over 14 amino acids. Trimming removed 0 bases from V and 6 bases from J, with 9 bases in between. In nucleotides, the CDR3 is TGCGCCAGCAGCTTGGCAGGGCCGGCCGGGGAGCTGTTTTTT. This encodes CASSLAGPAGELFF.

The CDR3 loop reads CASSFGSSYNSPLHF. Written as DNA, the CDR3 is TGTGCCAGTAGTTTCGGAAGCTCCTATAATTCACCCCTCCACTTT. This chain uses TRBV19 with TRBJ1-6; D ambiguous. Germline V gene lookup returns CDR1 LNHDA and CDR2 SQIVND (reference sequence). Between the trimmed V and J ends, which lost 5 bases and 0 bases, there was a span of 8 bases. This CDR3 has 15 residues. The whole variable domain, filled in from reference TRBV19 and TRBJ1-6, reads DGGITQSPKYLFRKEGQNVTLSCEQNLNHDAMYWYRQDPGQGLRLIYYSQIVNDFQKGDIAEGYSVSREKKESFPLTVTSAQKNPTAFYLCASSFGSSYNSPLHFGNGTRLTVT.

The chain couples TRBV11-2 to TRBJ2-1, with D possibly being TRBD2 (6 bases). Germline-derived CDR1 and CDR2 are SGHAT and FQNNGV. The germline V and J ends were trimmed by 5 bases and 8 bases, with 10 bases remaining between them. This CDR3 is built from 12 residues. The CDR3 sequence: CASSRGGDEQFF. CDR3 coding DNA: TGTGCCAGCAGCCGCGGCGGGGATGAGCAGTTCTTC.

The rearrangement joins TRBV4-1 to TRBJ2-1; D might be TRBD1 (7 bases). The length of the CDR3 is 16 residues. V lost 3 bases and J 3 bases, leaving 15 bases between the germline ends. Germline V gene sequence: CDR1 MGHRA, CDR2 YSYEKL. For the CDR3, the DNA is TGCGCCAGCAGCCAGGAGGGGGCGCGGGACTACAATGAGCAGTTCTTC. Translation: CASSQEGARDYNEQFF.